This T cell receptor (beta chain) was profiled in a study of cytomegalovirus exposure and HLA in healthy donors. Unrecorded immune exposure was likely among donors, who were nominally healthy when sampled. The CDR3 contains 19 residues. V gave up 5 bases and J gave up 0 bases; unmatched junction bases: 15. The germline gives CDR1 SGHNT, CDR2 YENEEA. Primers: 60 Vbeta forward and 13 Jbeta reverse. Source study methods: Later, tens of millions of unique TCR beta chains were counted in an analysis, and approximately 9.9 million of them were shared. Sequencing used immunoSEQ multiplex PCR; TCRdb keeps in-frame clones, though not all of them. That table gives V, J and clone size, and the DNA gave D and trimming. The repertoire holds about 160,000 clones, with around four fifths as singletons.

Sequences were obtained from PBMCs. This chain uses TRBV11-3 with TRBJ1-5; 8 positions agree with TRBD1. The sequence was collected from a man between 25 and 39 years old in good health and CMV-seronegative. In nucleotides, the CDR3 is TGTGCCAGCAGCCCCAAGGACAGGGCCCCTCGTTATAGCAATCAGCCCCAGCATTTT. This codes for CASSPKDRAPRYSNQPQHF.